A selection of T cell receptor beta chains follows, all from one sample in a study of shared clonotypes between healthy human individuals. Assay: immunoSEQ multiplex PCR; the TCRdb copy retains only in-frame clones and omits some. The sample holds over 2,000,000 clones, roughly 95% seen once. Sequences were obtained from naive CD8+ T cells from PBMCs. All receptors derive from a man aged 18 to 30 in good health. Some clones in this sample may be carry-over from other donors' samples. The CDR3 runs from the conserved cysteine through the conserved F or W. D genes are given only for firm matches. The size of a clone is reported for some rows only, either as once, few or many, or as a class for expanded clones.

abundance,d_gene,j_gene,v_gene,CDR3aa,CDR3nt
NA,NA,TRBJ1-3,TRBV15,CATSTALFGSGNTIYF,TGTGCCACCAGCACCGCTCTTTTCGGGAGTGGAAACACCATATATTTT
NA,NA,TRBJ1-1,TRBV28,CASSKPDTASTEAFF,TGTGCCAGCAGTAAGCCGGACACGGCTTCCACTGAAGCTTTCTTT
NA,NA,TRBJ1-1,TRBV6-1,CASRAWEDMNTEAFF,TGTGCCAGCAGGGCCTGGGAGGACATGAACACTGAAGCTTTCTTT
NA,NA,TRBJ1-5,TRBV10-3,CAISEGPQDYSNQPQHF,TGTGCCATCAGTGAGGGCCCACAGGACTATAGCAATCAGCCCCAGCATTTT
NA,TRBD1,TRBJ2-7,TRBV15,CATSTTGGHYEQYF,TGTGCCACCAGCACGACAGGGGGCCACTACGAGCAGTACTTC
once,TRBD2,TRBJ2-7,TRBV5-1,CASTWAGGPNHEQYF,TGCGCCAGCACCTGGGCGGGGGGGCCTAACCACGAGCAGTACTTC
once,TRBD1,TRBJ1-4,TRBV5-1,CASSLGQGAGNEKLFF,TGCGCCAGCAGCTTGGGACAGGGGGCGGGTAATGAAAAACTGTTTTTT
NA,TRBD1,TRBJ2-7,TRBV7-9,CASSPYRGTSSYEQYF,TGTGCCAGCAGCCCGTACAGGGGAACCAGCTCCTACGAGCAGTACTTC
NA,NA,TRBJ2-1,TRBV7-9,CASSLVVGYNEQFF,TGTGCCAGCAGCTTAGTAGTGGGTTATAATGAGCAGTTCTTC
NA,NA,TRBJ2-5,TRBV7-3,CASSSPTGNQETQYF,TGTGCCAGCAGCTCTCCGACGGGGAACCAAGAGACCCAGTACTTC
NA,NA,TRBJ2-3,TRBV28,CASSLPPLGTDTQYF,TGTGCCAGCAGTTTGCCCCCGTTAGGGACAGATACGCAGTATTTT
NA,TRBD1,TRBJ2-7,TRBV10-3,CAIRRTGVRLGYEQYF,TGTGCCATCAGGAGGACAGGGGTTCGACTGGGCTACGAGCAGTACTTC
NA,NA,TRBJ2-7,TRBV20-1,CSARMRAGLF,TGCAGTGCTAGAATGCGGGCCGGACTCTTC
NA,TRBD2,TRBJ2-7,TRBV27,CASSFNPSGSSYEQYF,TGTGCCAGCAGTTTTAATCCTAGCGGGAGCTCCTACGAGCAGTACTTC
once,NA,TRBJ2-7,TRBV11-3,CASSLGVGYEQYF,TGTGCCAGCAGCTTAGGCGTCGGGTACGAGCAGTACTTC
NA,NA,TRBJ1-5,TRBV7-2,CASSLVSPSSPQHF,TGTGCCAGCAGCTTAGTGTCCCCCTCCTCGCCCCAGCATTTT
NA,NA,TRBJ2-7,TRBV6-1,CASSDVVPSYEQYF,TGTGCCAGCAGTGACGTCGTACCCTCCTACGAGCAGTACTTC
NA,NA,TRBJ2-7,TRBV5-6,CASSLYRSSYEQYF,TGTGCCAGCAGCTTATACAGGAGCTCCTACGAGCAGTACTTC
NA,TRBD1,TRBJ2-1,TRBV7-9,CASSPDRASSYNEQFF,TGTGCCAGCAGCCCGGACAGGGCGAGCTCCTACAATGAGCAGTTCTTC
NA,NA,TRBJ2-4,TRBV28,CANPDKVSFLLAKNIQYF,TGTGCCAACCCCGACAAGGTTTCTTTTTTACTAGCCAAAAACATTCAGTACTTC
NA,NA,TRBJ1-1,TRBV15,CATSRALFDTEAFF,TGTGCCACCAGCAGAGCCCTGTTCGACACTGAAGCTTTCTTT
few,TRBD1,TRBJ1-2,TRBV6-5,CASSYSTGEEFYGYTF,TGTGCCAGCAGTTACTCGACAGGGGAAGAGTTCTATGGCTACACCTTC
NA,NA,TRBJ2-4,TRBV27,CASASFGRDGNIQYF,TGTGCCAGCGCCTCCTTCGGCAGGGATGGAAACATTCAGTACTTC
NA,TRBD2,TRBJ2-5,TRBV15,CATSWGLAGVRETQYF,TGTGCCACCAGCTGGGGACTAGCGGGAGTTAGGGAGACCCAGTACTTC
NA,TRBD1,TRBJ2-3,TRBV28,CASSKDRGPDTQYF,TGTGCCAGCAGTAAAGACAGGGGTCCAGATACGCAGTATTTT
NA,TRBD1,TRBJ1-2,TRBV2,CATGTGDIDSTYGYTF,TGTGCCACCGGGACAGGGGACATTGATTCAACCTATGGCTACACCTTC
NA,NA,TRBJ2-7,TRBV14,CASSQSGITYEQYF,TGTGCCAGCAGCCAATCGGGAATCACCTACGAGCAGTACTTC
NA,NA,TRBJ1-1,TRBV27,CASSFTGGPEAFF,TGTGCCAGCAGTTTTACCGGGGGCCCTGAAGCTTTCTTT
NA,NA,TRBJ1-2,TRBV28,CASSLSPAGDGYTF,TGTGCCAGCAGTTTAAGCCCCGCAGGGGACGGCTACACCTTC
once,TRBD1,TRBJ1-2,TRBV30,CAWIQPWTGYGYTF,TGTGCCTGGATTCAACCTTGGACAGGCTATGGCTACACCTTC
NA,NA,TRBJ2-1,TRBV4-1,CASSQVLEYEQFF,TGCGCCAGCAGCCAAGTTCTAGAGTATGAGCAGTTCTTC
NA,TRBD2,TRBJ2-7,TRBV5-1,CASSTSGSSYEQYF,TGCGCCAGCAGCACGAGCGGGAGCTCCTACGAGCAGTACTTC
NA,TRBD2,TRBJ2-7,TRBV9,CASSVEGGRTGFYEQYF,TGTGCCAGCAGCGTAGAAGGCGGGAGAACTGGTTTCTACGAGCAGTACTTC
NA,TRBD2,TRBJ2-1,TRBV27,CASSRTSGDNEQFF,TGTGCCAGCAGCCGGACTAGTGGTGACAATGAGCAGTTCTTC
NA,TRBD2,TRBJ2-7,TRBV9,CASSPRQVTSGTYEQYF,TGTGCCAGCAGCCCCCGTCAGGTGACTAGCGGGACCTACGAGCAGTACTTC
NA,NA,TRBJ2-7,TRBV28,CASSHLDRLSSYEQYF,TGTGCCAGCAGTCACCTCGACAGGCTGAGCTCCTACGAGCAGTACTTC
NA,TRBD2,TRBJ2-3,TRBV28,CASTNGSPSGPDTQYF,TGTGCCAGCACCAACGGTTCTCCTAGCGGCCCTGATACGCAGTATTTT
NA,NA,TRBJ2-1,TRBV30,CAWARNNEQFF,TGTGCCTGGGCCAGGAACAATGAGCAGTTCTTC
NA,TRBD2,TRBJ2-7,TRBV4-2,CASSPGTTHYEQYF,TGTGCCAGCAGCCCCGGGACTACTCACTACGAGCAGTACTTC
NA,TRBD1,TRBJ1-1,TRBV5-3,CARSLKTGVTEAFF,TGTGCCAGAAGCTTAAAGACAGGGGTTACTGAAGCTTTCTTT
few,NA,TRBJ1-1,TRBV19,CASTYRREFAEAFF,TGTGCCAGTACCTATCGCAGGGAGTTCGCTGAAGCTTTCTTT
NA,TRBD2,TRBJ2-5,TRBV15,CATSRVGRGEETQYF,TGTGCCACCAGCAGAGTGGGACGGGGGGAAGAGACCCAGTACTTC